This T cell receptor beta chain came from a study of cytomegalovirus exposure and HLA in healthy donors. Study observations and caveats: An assumption of roughly uniform sequencing depth across donors underlay the presence/absence analyses.

This clone is a singleton in its sample. Its antigen is as yet unknown. The CDR3 spans 17 residues. V shed 0 bases and J shed 6 bases, with 16 bases lying between them. Germline V lookup: CDR1 SGHRS, CDR2 YFSETQ. 13 Jbeta primers and 60 Vbeta primers were used for the PCR. In the original workflow: The authors later counted roughly 76 million unique TCR beta chains, 9 million to 14 million of them shared. The table came from immunoSEQ multiplex PCR; TCRdb's copy has only in-frame clones and leaves some out. D and trimming were read from the DNA, whereas the V and J calls and clone size are those reported in that table. The data contain around 150,000 clones, 71% of them singletons.

The chain combines TRBV5-1 with TRBJ1-6; D is possibly TRBD1 (5 bases). The clonotype was recovered from a woman aged 25 to 39 in good health and CMV-seronegative. Sequencing was performed on PBMCs. This CDR3 reads CASSLEGHRMGNSPLHF. The CDR3 DNA follows: TGCGCCAGCAGCTTGGAAGGACACAGAATGGGTAATTCACCCCTCCACTTT.